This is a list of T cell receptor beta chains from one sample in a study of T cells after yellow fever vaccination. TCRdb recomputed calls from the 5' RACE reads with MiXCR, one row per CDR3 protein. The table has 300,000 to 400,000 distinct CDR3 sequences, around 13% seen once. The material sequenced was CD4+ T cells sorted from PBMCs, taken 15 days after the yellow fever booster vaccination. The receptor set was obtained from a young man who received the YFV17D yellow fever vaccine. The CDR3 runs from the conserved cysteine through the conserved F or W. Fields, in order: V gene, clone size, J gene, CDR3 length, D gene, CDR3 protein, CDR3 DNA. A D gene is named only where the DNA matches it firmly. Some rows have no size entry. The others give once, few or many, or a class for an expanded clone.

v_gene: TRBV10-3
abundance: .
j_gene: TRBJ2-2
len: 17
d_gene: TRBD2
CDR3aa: CAISSARGVGNTGELFF
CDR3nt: TGTGCCATCAGTTCGGCCCGGGGGGTCGGGAACACCGGGGAGCTGTTTTTT

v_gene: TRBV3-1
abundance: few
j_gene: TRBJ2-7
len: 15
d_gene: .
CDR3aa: CASSQELQASYEQYF
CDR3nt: TGTGCCAGCAGCCAAGAATTACAGGCCAGCTACGAGCAGTACTTC

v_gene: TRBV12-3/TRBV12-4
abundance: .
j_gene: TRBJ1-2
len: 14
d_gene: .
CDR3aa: CASSLGSTNYGYTF
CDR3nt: TGTGCCAGCAGTTTAGGATCAACTAACTATGGCTACACCTTC

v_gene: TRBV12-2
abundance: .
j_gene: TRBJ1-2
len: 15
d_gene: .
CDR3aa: CASRLALADNYGYTF
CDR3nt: TGTGCAAGTCGCTTAGCGCTGGCGGACAACTATGGCTACACCTTC

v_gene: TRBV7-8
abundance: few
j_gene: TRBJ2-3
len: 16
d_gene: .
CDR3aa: CASSLGVRGGTDTQYF
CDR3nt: TGTGCCAGCAGCTTAGGGGTTCGGGGAGGCACAGATACGCAGTATTTT

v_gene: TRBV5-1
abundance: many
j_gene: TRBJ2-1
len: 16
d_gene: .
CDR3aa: CASSLVSGSSYNEQFF
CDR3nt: TGCGCCAGCAGCTTGGTATCAGGGAGCTCCTACAATGAGCAGTTCTTC

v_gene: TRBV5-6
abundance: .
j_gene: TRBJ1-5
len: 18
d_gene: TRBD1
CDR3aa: CASSLFLGTDYSNQPQHF
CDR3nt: TGTGCCAGCAGCTTGTTCCTCGGGACAGATTATAGCAATCAGCCCCAGCATTTT

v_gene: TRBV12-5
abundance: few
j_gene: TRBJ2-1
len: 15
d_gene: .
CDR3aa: CASGLGSLLSNEQFF
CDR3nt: TGTGCTAGTGGTTTGGGCAGCCTTCTCTCAAATGAGCAGTTCTTC

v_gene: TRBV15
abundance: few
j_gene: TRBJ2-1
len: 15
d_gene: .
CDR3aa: CATSRDIGPYNEQFF
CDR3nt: TGTGCCACCAGCAGAGATATCGGCCCCTACAATGAGCAGTTCTTC

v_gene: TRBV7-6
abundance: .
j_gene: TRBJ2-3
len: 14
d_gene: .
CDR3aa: CASSLGSPGDTQYF
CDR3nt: TGTGCCAGCAGCTTAGGGAGTCCGGGAGATACGCAGTATTTT

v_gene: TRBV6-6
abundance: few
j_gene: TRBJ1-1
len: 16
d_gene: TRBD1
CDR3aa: CASSLPPQGALTEAFF
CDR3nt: TGTGCCAGCAGTCTACCACCACAGGGGGCTTTGACTGAAGCTTTCTTT

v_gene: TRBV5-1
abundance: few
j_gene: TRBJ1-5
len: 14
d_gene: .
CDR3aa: CASSISGQGQPQHF
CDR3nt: TGCGCCAGCAGCATCTCAGGGCAGGGTCAGCCCCAGCATTTT

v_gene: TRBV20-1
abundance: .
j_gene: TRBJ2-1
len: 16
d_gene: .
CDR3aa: CSAPPWPPPSYNEQFF
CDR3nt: TGCAGTGCCCCACCCTGGCCTCCTCCTTCCTACAATGAGCAGTTCTTC

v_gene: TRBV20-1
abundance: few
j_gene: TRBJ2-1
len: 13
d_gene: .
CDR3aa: CSAKGLSYNEQFF
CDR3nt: TGCAGTGCTAAAGGACTGTCCTACAATGAGCAGTTCTTC

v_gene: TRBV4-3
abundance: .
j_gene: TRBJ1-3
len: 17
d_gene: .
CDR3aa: CASSQDNAGFTGNTIYF
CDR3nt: TGCGCCAGCAGCCAAGATAATGCAGGGTTTACTGGAAACACCATATATTTT

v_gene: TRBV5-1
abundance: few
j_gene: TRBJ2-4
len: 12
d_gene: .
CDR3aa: CASLQGVNIQYF
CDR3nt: TGCGCCAGCTTACAGGGTGTAAACATTCAGTACTTC

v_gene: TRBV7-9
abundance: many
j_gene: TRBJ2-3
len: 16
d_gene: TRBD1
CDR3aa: CASSPPGQGGADTQYF
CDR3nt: TGTGCCAGCAGCCCACCCGGACAGGGCGGGGCAGATACGCAGTATTTT

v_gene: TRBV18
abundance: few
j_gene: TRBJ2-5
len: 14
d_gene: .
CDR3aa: CASSPSRIEETQYF
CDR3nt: TGTGCCAGCTCACCGAGTCGGATAGAAGAGACCCAGTACTTC

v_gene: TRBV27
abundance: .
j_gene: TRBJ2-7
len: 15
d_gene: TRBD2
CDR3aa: CASSLSSGGAYEQYF
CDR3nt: TGTGCCAGCAGTTTAAGTAGCGGGGGGGCCTACGAGCAGTACTTC

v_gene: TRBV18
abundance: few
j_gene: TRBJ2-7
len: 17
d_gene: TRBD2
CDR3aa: CASSRTTTSGGAYEQYF
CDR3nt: TGTGCCAGCTCTCGGACCACCACTAGCGGGGGGGCCTACGAGCAGTACTTC

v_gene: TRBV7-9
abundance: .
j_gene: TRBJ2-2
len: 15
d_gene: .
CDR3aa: CASGGKGLLTGELFF
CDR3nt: TGTGCCAGCGGGGGAAAGGGACTCCTCACCGGGGAGCTGTTTTTT

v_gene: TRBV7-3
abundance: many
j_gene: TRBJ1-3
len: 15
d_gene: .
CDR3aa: CASSLNQGSGNTIYF
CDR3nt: TGTGCCAGCAGCCTAAATCAGGGGTCTGGAAACACCATATATTTT

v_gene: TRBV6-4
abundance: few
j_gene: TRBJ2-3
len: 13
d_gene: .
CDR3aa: CASSEGYGGTQYF
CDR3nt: TGTGCCAGCAGTGAGGGGTACGGGGGTACGCAGTATTTT

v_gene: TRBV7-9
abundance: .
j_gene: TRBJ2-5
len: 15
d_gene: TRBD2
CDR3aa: CASSLVLAGKETQYF
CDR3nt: TGTGCCAGCAGCTTAGTCCTAGCGGGTAAAGAGACCCAGTACTTC

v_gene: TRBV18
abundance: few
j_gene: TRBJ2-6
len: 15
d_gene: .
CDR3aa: CASSLEWAWANVLTF
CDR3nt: TGTGCCAGCTCACTCGAGTGGGCCTGGGCCAACGTCCTGACTTTC

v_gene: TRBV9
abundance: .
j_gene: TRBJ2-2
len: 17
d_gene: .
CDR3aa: CASSVGLVGSSTGELFF
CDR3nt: TGTGCCAGCAGCGTAGGGTTGGTAGGGAGCAGCACCGGGGAGCTGTTTTTT

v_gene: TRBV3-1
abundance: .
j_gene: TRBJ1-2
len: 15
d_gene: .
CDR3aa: CASSQVGGPSYGYTF
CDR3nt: TGTGCCAGCAGCCAAGTCGGGGGGCCGAGCTATGGCTACACCTTC

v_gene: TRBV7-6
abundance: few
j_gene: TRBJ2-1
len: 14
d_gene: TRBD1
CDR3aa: CASSVGQGWNEQFF
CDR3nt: TGTGCCAGCAGCGTCGGACAGGGGTGGAATGAGCAGTTCTTC

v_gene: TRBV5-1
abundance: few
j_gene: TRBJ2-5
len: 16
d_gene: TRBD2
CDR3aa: CASSLEASGGQETQYF
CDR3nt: TGCGCCAGCAGCTTGGAGGCTAGCGGAGGACAAGAGACCCAGTACTTC

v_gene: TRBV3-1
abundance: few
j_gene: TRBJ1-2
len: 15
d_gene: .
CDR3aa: CASSHYGGDNYGYTF
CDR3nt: TGTGCCAGCAGCCATTATGGGGGTGACAACTATGGCTACACCTTC

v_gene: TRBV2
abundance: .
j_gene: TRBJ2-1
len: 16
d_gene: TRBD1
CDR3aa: CASSGETGALYNEQFF
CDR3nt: TGTGCCAGCAGTGGAGAGACAGGGGCGCTCTACAATGAGCAGTTCTTC

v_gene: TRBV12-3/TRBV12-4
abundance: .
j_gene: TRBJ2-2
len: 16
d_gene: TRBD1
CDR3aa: CASSYRTGGNTGELFF
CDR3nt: TGTGCCAGCAGTTATAGGACAGGGGGGAACACCGGGGAGCTGTTTTTT

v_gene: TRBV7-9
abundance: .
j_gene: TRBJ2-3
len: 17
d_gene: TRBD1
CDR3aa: CASSLDSWDRGTDTQYF
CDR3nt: TGTGCCAGCAGCTTAGACTCTTGGGACAGGGGCACAGATACGCAGTATTTT

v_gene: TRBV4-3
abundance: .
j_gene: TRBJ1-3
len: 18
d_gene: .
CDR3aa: CASSQEWWNNPPWNTIYF
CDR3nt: TGCGCCAGCAGCCAAGAATGGTGGAATAACCCCCCTTGGAACACCATATATTTT

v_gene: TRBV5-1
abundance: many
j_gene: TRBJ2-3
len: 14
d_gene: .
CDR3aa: CASSLDRATDTQYF
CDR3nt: TGCGCCAGCAGCTTGGACAGAGCCACAGATACGCAGTATTTT

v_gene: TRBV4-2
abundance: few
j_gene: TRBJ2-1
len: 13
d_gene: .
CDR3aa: CASSVRTANEQFF
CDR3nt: TGTGCCAGCAGCGTACGCACAGCAAATGAGCAGTTCTTC

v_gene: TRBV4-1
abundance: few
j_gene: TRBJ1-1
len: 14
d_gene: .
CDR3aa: CASSQPQGLAEAFF
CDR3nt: TGCGCCAGCAGCCAGCCTCAGGGCTTGGCTGAAGCTTTCTTT

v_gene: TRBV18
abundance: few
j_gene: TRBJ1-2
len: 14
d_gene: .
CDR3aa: CASSPSGQSYGYTF
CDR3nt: TGTGCCAGCTCACCAAGTGGCCAGAGCTATGGCTACACCTTC

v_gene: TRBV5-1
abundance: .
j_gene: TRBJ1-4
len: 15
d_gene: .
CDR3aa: CASSLQAGFGEKLFF
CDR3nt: TGCGCCAGCAGCTTACAGGCCGGGTTCGGTGAAAAACTGTTTTTT

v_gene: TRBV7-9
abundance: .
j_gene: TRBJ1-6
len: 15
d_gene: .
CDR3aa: CASSLEGPRNSPLHF
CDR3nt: TGTGCCAGCAGCTTAGAAGGCCCGCGTAATTCACCCCTCCACTTT

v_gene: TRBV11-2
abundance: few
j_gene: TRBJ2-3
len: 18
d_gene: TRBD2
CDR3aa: CASSLNSPASGYTDTQYF
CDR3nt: TGTGCCAGCAGCTTAAATTCCCCTGCTAGCGGCTACACAGATACGCAGTATTTT

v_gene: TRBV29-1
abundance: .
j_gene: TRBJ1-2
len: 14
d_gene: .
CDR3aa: CSVESRSGLYGYTF
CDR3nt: TGCAGCGTTGAAAGTCGGTCGGGTCTTTATGGCTACACCTTC

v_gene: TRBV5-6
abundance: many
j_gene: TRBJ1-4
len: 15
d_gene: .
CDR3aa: CASSMRGGGVEKLFF
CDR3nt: TGTGCCAGCAGCATGAGGGGAGGTGGAGTTGAAAAACTGTTTTTT

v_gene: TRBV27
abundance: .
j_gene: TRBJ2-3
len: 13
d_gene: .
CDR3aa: CASSLLRGDTQYF
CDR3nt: TGTGCCAGCAGTTTACTTCGCGGGGATACGCAGTATTTT

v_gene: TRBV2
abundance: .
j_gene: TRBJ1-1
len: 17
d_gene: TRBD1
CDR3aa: CASRPPAPGDRDPEAFF
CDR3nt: TGTGCCAGCAGACCCCCCGCCCCAGGGGACAGGGACCCTGAAGCTTTCTTT

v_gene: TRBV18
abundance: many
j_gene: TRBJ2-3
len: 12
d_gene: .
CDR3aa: CASSPPTDTQYF
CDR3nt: TGCGCCAGCAGTCCCCCCACAGATACGCAGTATTTT

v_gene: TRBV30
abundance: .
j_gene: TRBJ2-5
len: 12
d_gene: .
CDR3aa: CAWSRAGETQYF
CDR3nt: TGTGCCTGGAGTAGGGCTGGGGAGACCCAGTACTTC

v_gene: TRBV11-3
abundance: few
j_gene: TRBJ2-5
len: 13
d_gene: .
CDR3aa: CASSFNQKETQYF
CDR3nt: TGTGCCAGCAGCTTCAATCAGAAGGAGACCCAGTACTTC

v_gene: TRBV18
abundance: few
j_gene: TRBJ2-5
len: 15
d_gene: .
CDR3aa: CASSPPGTDGETQYF
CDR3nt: TGTGCCAGCTCACCACCGGGGACGGATGGGGAGACCCAGTACTTC

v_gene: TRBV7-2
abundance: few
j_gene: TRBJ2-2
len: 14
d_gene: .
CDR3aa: CASRLDTNTGELFF
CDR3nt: TGTGCCAGCAGGTTGGACACGAACACCGGGGAGCTGTTTTTT

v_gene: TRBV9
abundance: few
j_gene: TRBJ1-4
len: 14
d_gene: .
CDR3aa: CASSPRFERGKLFF
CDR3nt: TGTGCCAGCAGCCCCCGGTTCGAACGTGGAAAACTGTTTTTT

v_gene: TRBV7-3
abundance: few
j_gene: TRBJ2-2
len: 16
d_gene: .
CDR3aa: CASSLRKTVVTGELFF
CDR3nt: TGTGCCAGCAGCTTACGGAAAACAGTGGTCACCGGGGAGCTGTTTTTT

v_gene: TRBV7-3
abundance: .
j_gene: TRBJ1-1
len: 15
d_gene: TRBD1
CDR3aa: CASSIQGAVDTEAFF
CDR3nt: TGTGCCAGCAGCATACAGGGGGCGGTGGACACTGAAGCTTTCTTT

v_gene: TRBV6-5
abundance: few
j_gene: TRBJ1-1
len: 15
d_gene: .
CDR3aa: CDSTPTAVFYTEAFF
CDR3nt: TGTGACAGCACCCCTACGGCGGTTTTCTACACTGAAGCTTTCTTT

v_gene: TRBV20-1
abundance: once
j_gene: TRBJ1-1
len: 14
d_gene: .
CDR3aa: CSARPGSRNTEAFF
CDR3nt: TGCAGTGCTAGACCCGGATCTAGGAACACTGAAGCTTTCTTT

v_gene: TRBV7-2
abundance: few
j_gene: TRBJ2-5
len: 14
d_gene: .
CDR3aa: CASSSALGGIGQYF
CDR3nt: TGTGCCAGCAGCTCAGCCCTCGGCGGGATTGGCCAGTACTTC

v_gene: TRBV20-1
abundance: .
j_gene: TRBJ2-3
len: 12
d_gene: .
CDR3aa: CSAAQGTDTQYF
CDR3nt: TGCAGTGCTGCCCAGGGAACAGATACGCAGTATTTT

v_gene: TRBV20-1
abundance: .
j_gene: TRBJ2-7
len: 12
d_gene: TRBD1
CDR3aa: CSARRTGREQYF
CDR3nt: TGCAGTGCTAGACGGACAGGGAGGGAGCAGTACTTC

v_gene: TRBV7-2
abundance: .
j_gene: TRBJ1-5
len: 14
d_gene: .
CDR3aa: CASSWDNFNQPQHF
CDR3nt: TGTGCCAGCAGCTGGGACAACTTTAATCAGCCCCAGCATTTT